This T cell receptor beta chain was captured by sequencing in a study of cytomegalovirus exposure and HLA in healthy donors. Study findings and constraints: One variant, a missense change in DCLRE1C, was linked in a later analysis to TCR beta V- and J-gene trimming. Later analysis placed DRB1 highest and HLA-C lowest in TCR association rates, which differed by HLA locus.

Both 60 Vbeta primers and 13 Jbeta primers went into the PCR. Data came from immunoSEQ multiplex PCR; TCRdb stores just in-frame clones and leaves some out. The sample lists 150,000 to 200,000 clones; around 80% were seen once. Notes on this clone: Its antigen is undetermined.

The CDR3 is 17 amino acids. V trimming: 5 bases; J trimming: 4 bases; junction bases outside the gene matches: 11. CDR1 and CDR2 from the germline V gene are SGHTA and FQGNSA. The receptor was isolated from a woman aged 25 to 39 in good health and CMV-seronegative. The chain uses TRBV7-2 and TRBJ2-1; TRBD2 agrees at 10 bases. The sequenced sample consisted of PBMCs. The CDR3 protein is CASSRFSGTSEYNEQFF. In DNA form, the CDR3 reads TGTGCCAGCAGCCGCTTTTCCGGGACTAGCGAATACAATGAGCAGTTCTTC.